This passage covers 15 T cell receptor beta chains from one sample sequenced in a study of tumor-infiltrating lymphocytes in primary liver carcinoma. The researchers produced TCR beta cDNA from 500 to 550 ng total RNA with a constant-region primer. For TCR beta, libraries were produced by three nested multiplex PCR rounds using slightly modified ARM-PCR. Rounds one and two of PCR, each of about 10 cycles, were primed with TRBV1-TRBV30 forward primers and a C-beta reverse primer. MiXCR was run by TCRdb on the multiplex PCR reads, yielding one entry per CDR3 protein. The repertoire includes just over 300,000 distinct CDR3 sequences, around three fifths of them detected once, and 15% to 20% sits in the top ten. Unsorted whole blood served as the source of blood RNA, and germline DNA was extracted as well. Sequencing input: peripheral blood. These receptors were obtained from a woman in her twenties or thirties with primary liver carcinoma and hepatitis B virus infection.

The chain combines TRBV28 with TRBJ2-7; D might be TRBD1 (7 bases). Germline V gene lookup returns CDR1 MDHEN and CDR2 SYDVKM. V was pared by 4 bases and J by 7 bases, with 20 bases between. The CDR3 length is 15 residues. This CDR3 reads CASSSPGGTRGEQYF. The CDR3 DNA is TGTGCCAGCAGTTCACCAGGGGGGACCAGAGGGGAGCAGTACTTC. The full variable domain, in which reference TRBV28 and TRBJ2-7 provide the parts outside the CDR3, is DVKVTQSSRYLVKRTGEKVFLECVQDMDHENMFWYRQDPGLGLRLIYFSYDVKMKEKGDIPEGYSVSREKKERFSLILESASTNQTSMYLCASSSPGGTRGEQYFGPGTRLTVT.

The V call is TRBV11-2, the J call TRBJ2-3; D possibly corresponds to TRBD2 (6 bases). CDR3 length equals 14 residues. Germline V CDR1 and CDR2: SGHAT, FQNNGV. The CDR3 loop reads CDSSRAVGGDTQYF. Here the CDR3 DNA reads TGTGACAGTTCCCGGGCGGTGGGGGGAGATACGCAGTATTTT.

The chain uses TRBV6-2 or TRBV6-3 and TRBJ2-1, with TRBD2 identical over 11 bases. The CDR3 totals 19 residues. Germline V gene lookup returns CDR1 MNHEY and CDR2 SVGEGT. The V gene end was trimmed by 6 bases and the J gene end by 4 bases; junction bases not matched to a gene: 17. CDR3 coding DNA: TGTGCCAGCAGATTTGACGCACCGGGACTAGCGGACGAATACAATGAGCAGTTCTTC. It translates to CASRFDAPGLADEYNEQFF.

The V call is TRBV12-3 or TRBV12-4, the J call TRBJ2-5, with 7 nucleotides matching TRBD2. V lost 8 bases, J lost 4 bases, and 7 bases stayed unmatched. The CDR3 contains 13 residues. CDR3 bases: TGTGCCAGCGCGAAAGGCGGGAGAGAGACCCAGTACTTC. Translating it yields CASAKGGRETQYF.

The CDR3 region is CASSYDGGLPQHF. The CDR3, as DNA: TGTGCCAGCAGTTACGATGGGGGTCTGCCCCAGCATTTT. The chain employs TRBV6-5 and TRBJ1-5; D might be TRBD1 (5 bases). Germline lookup yields CDR1 MNHEY and CDR2 SVGAGI. V was trimmed by 2 bases and J by 9 bases, leaving 11 bases between them. CDR3 length equals 13 residues.

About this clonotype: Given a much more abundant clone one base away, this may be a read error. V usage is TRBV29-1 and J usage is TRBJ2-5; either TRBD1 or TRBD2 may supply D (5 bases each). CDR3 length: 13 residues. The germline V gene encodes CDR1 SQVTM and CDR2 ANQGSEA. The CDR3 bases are TGCGGCGTTGAATTAGGGGCGGGCGAGACCCAGTACTTC. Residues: CGVELGAGETQYF.

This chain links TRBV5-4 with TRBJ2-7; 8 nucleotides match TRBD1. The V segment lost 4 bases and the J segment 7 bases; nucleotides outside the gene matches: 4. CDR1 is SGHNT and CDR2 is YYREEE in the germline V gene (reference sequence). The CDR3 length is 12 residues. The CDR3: CASSVQGVEQYF. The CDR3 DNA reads TGTGCCAGCAGCGTACAGGGGGTTGAGCAGTACTTC.

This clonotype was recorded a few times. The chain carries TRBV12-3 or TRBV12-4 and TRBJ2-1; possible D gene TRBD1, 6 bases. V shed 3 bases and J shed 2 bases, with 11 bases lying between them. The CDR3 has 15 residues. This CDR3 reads CASSFKDSPYNEQFF. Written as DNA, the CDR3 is TGTGCCAGCAGTTTTAAGGACAGCCCCTACAATGAGCAGTTCTTC.

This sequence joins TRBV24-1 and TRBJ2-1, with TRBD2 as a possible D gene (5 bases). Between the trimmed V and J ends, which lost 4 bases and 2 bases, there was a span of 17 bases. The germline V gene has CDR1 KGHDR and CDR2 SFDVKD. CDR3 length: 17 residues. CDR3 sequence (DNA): TGTGCCACCAGTGACCAATCCCCGGGGAGAACCTACAATGAGCAGTTCTTC. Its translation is CATSDQSPGRTYNEQFF.

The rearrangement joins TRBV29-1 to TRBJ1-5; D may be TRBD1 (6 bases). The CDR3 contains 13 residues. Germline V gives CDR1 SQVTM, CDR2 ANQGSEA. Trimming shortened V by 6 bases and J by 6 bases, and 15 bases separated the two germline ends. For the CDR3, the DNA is TGCAGCGTCCGAGCAGGGGATAGTCAGCCCCAGCATTTT. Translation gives CSVRAGDSQPQHF. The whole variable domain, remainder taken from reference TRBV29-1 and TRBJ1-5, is SAVISQKPSRDICQRGTSLTIQCQVDSQVTMMFWYRQQPGQSLTLIATANQGSEATYESGFVIDKFPISRPNLTFSTLTVSNMSPEDSSIYLCSVRAGDSQPQHFGDGTRLSIL.

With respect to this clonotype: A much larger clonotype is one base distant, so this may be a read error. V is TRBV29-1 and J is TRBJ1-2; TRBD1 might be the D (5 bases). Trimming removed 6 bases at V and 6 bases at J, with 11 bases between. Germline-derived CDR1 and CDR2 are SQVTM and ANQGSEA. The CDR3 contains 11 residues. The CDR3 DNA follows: TGCAGCGTGTCGGACAAGGATGGCTACACCTTC. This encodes CSVSDKDGYTF.

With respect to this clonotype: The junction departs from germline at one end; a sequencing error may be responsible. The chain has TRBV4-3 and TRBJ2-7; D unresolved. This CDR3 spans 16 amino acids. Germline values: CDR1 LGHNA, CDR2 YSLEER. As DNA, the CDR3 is TGCGTCAGCAGCCAAGATGAGCAACCCTCAACTTACGAGCAGTACTTC. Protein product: CVSSQDEQPSTYEQYF.

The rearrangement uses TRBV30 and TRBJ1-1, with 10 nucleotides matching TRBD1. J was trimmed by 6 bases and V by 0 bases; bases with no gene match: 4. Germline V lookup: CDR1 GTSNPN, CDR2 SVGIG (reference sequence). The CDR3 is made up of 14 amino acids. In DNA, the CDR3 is TGTGCCTGGAGTGTGACAGGGGGCTCGTCTGAAGCTTTCTTT. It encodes CAWSVTGGSSEAFF.

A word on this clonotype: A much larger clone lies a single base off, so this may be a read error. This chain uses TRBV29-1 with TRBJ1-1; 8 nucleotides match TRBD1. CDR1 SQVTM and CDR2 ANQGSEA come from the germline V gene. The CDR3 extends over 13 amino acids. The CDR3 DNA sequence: TGCAACGTTGTATCAGGGGGCAATACTGAAGCTTTCTTT. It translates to CNVVSGGNTEAFF. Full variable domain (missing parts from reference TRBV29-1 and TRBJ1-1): SAVISQKPSRDICQRGTSLTIQCQVDSQVTMMFWYRQQPGQSLTLIATANQGSEATYESGFVIDKFPISRPNLTFSTLTVSNMSPEDSSIYLCNVVSGGNTEAFFGQGTRLTVV.

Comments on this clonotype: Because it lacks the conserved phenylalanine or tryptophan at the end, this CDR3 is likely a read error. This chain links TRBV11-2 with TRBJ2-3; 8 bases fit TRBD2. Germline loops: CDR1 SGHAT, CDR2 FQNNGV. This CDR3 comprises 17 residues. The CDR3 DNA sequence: TGTGCCGGCAGCTCTCTAGCGGGTGGGGGGCGTACAGATACGCAGTATATT. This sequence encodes CAGSSLAGGGRTDTQYI.